The sequence of this T cell receptor beta chain was determined in a study of identifying expanded T cells in peripheral blood (dated by TCRdb to about 2019). Some background on the complete study: Four technical replicates, made by sequencing separate aliquots from the same pool of genomic DNA, were compared pairwise.

Taken from cysteine to phenylalanine, the CDR3 has 14 residues. Of the read, only the CDR3 DNA is kept; its 42 bases are in frame from base 1. The germline V gene gives CDR1 as SGHAT and CDR2 as FQNNGV. V is pared back by 0 bases and J by 11 bases, with 16 bases lying between the germline termini. General findings and caveats noted by the study authors: The authors expected that biological variance in healthy repertoires might rise further over much longer intervals, such as months to years. In all healthy donors, the variance in clone template counts between samples taken roughly two weeks apart rose significantly as total template count increased. Across all healthy-donor time intervals, the beta-binomial model significantly cut both the number of clones called differentially abundant and the false-positive rate. Approximately 1.2 differentially abundant clones were flagged by the binomial model between technical replicates, whereas about 16 and 20 were flagged over about two weeks and four weeks, respectively.

The immunoSEQ Assay, which uses bias-controlled multiplex PCR amplification of genomic DNA, was used to profile TCRbeta CDR3 regions. The original methods were these. To quantify the absolute abundance of each unique TCRbeta CDR3 region, the sequences were collapsed and filtered. Differential abundance was tested with two models: a binomial (Fisher-equivalent) model and a beta-binomial model that adds time-dependent variance fitted from healthy donors. Clones with fewer than 5 combined templates were removed, and differential abundance was called for clones with a Benjamini-Hochberg FDR below 0.01. Using the form v = (b*log(k)+a)^2, the beta-binomial variance was modeled as a function of the total template count across the two samples. As stored in TCRdb, this immuneACCESS dataset retains in-frame rearrangements with V and J assigned. A fraction of the clones does not appear; measured against another copy, unresolved V genes explain less than half of the discrepancy, and the remainder lacks a known reason. That table is the source of V, J and clone size, and D and trimming were worked out from the DNA. For this sample there are approximately 92,000 clones; 70% to 90% appear just once. The ten largest make up 4% to 5.5% of the sample.

As regards this clone: It lacks a known antigen. Within one base of it there is no much larger clone, and no base qualities were kept.

No immune events, such as infections, were documented for the healthy donors during the collection period. Healthy-donor blood repertoires served as a training cohort to calibrate time-dependent variance in a beta-binomial model of T-cell clone differential abundance. The training cohort included 10 healthy donors, of whom 3 were female and 7 were male. On average the donors were approximately 42 years old, and their ages spanned roughly 29 to 64 years. Obtained from a commercial supplier, whole blood was collected from each healthy donor at three time points set around two weeks apart. Genomic DNA was extracted from unsorted whole blood for immunosequencing.

This sequence originates from a person aged 18-70 years in good health. Here the chain combines TRBV11-2 and TRBJ1-2; the D region possibly corresponds to TRBD1 (5 bases align). Sequencing was carried out using blood. The CDR3 is CASSLDGQGEGYTF. The DNA sequence is TGTGCCAGCAGCTTAGATGGGCAGGGTGAAGGGTACACCTTC.